A selection of T cell receptor beta chains follows, all from one sample in a study of blood T cell repertoires in COVID-19. Libraries were prepared by immunoSEQ multiplex PCR; TCRdb keeps only in-frame clonotypes and omits some of them. The profile shows over 350,000 clones, about 89% of them singletons. The specimen sequenced was peripheral blood. These receptors were obtained from a woman aged 25 to 45 with acute or convalescent COVID-19. CDR3s include the opening cysteine and the closing phenylalanine or tryptophan. The D gene is left open where the match is weak. Where a row states a size, it is once, few, many or the class of an expanded clone; other rows omit it.

.	TRBV18	TRBJ2-5	TRBD2	TGTGCCAGCTCGGCTGTCATTAGCGGGGGGAGAGAGACCCAGTACTTC	CASSAVISGGRETQYF
.	TRBV6-5	TRBJ1-2	TRBD1	TGTGCCAGCAGTACTGGGACAGGAGGAAACTATGGCTACACCTTC	CASSTGTGGNYGYTF
.	TRBV2	TRBJ2-2	TRBD1	TGTGCCAGCAGGGAACAGGGGCCCGGGGAGCTGTTTTTT	CASREQGPGELFF
once	TRBV6-5	TRBJ2-7	.	TGTGCCAGCAGTTACTCGCGAGGAACCTACGAGCAGTACTTC	CASSYSRGTYEQYF
.	TRBV27	TRBJ2-3	TRBD2	TGTGCCAGCAGTTTCCCCGGGGGGGCCCTAGATACGCAGTATTTT	CASSFPGGALDTQYF
.	TRBV4-1	TRBJ2-7	TRBD2	TGCGCCAGCAGCCAAGAAGAGCTAGCGGGGGGCCTACTCTACGAGCAGTACTTC	CASSQEELAGGLLYEQYF
.	TRBV19	TRBJ2-7	TRBD1	TGTGCCAGTAGTATGGTACAGGGGGCTGGGGACCTCCGCGAGCAGTACTTC	CASSMVQGAGDLREQYF
.	TRBV5-1	TRBJ2-1	TRBD1	TGCGCCAGCAGCTTCGGCGGGACAGGGAACAATGAGCAGTTCTTC	CASSFGGTGNNEQFF
.	TRBV2	TRBJ1-2	TRBD1	TGTGCCAGCAGTGAAGAAGGGGGCTGGAGTGGCTACACCTTC	CASSEEGGWSGYTF
.	TRBV13	TRBJ1-5	.	TGTGCCAGCAGCTTAGGGCGGGGTAATCAGCCCCAGCATTTT	CASSLGRGNQPQHF
.	TRBV2	TRBJ1-1	.	TGTGCCAGCAGTGAGTTAGACATCCACACTGAAGCTTTCTTT	CASSELDIHTEAFF
once	TRBV5-4	TRBJ2-7	TRBD1	TGTGCCAGCAGCCCAAGACAGGGGACCTACGAGCAGTACTTC	CASSPRQGTYEQYF
.	TRBV29-1	TRBJ2-1	TRBD2	TGCAGCGTTGTAGACGGGGGGAAGGATGAGCAGTTCTTC	CSVVDGGKDEQFF
.	TRBV28	TRBJ2-5	.	TGTGCCAGCTATCCTGGGGGGAGGACGAGTCTGAGAGAGACCCAGTACTTC	CASYPGGRTSLRETQYF
.	TRBV4-1	TRBJ2-6	TRBD1	TGCGCCAGCAGCCGTCCCGGGACAGGGGGCAGGGCTGGGGCCAACGTCCTGACTTTC	CASSRPGTGGRAGANVLTF
.	TRBV28	TRBJ2-5	.	TGTGCCAGCAGCATTTTGCAGGGGCTGGAGACCCAGTACTTC	CASSILQGLETQYF
.	TRBV4-1	TRBJ1-1	TRBD1	TGCGCCAGCAGCCAAGGCCCACAGGGGGTTGCCACTGAAGCTTTCTTT	CASSQGPQGVATEAFF
.	TRBV15	TRBJ2-7	.	TGTGCCACCAGCACCTCGACACCTCCCTACGAGCAGTACTTC	CATSTSTPPYEQYF
.	TRBV7-8	TRBJ2-3	.	TGTGCCAGCAGCTTACAACTAGGCGGGGATACGCAGTATTTT	CASSLQLGGDTQYF
.	TRBV7-9	TRBJ2-7	.	TGTGCCAGCAGCGTAACCTACGAGCAGTACTTC	CASSVTYEQYF
.	TRBV5-5	TRBJ1-1	.	TGTGCCAGCAGCTGGACAGTACCGAGCACTGAAGCTTTCTTT	CASSWTVPSTEAFF
.	TRBV11-2	TRBJ2-5	.	TGTGCCAGCAGCCCTGGGGGGTGGCAAGAGACCCAGTACTTC	CASSPGGWQETQYF
once	TRBV28	TRBJ1-3	.	TGTGCCAGCAGTTCCCCCTTCTCTGGAAACACCATATATTTT	CASSSPFSGNTIYF
.	TRBV20-1	TRBJ2-7	TRBD1	TGCAGTGCTAGTCGGGACAGGGAATACGAGCAGTACTTC	CSASRDREYEQYF
.	TRBV19	TRBJ1-1	.	TGTGCCAGTCGGGAAGTTGTATCGACTGAAGCTTTCTTT	CASREVVSTEAFF
.	TRBV7-2	TRBJ2-5	TRBD2	TGTGCCAGCAGCTCGGGACCGGGACTAGGGGGGGAGACCCAGTACTTC	CASSSGPGLGGETQYF
.	TRBV5-1	TRBJ2-1	TRBD2	TGCGCCAGCAGCTTCTTAGCGGGGGGCTCCTACAATGAGCAGTTCTTC	CASSFLAGGSYNEQFF
.	TRBV19	TRBJ1-5	.	TGTGCCAGTAGTGGACAGAATAGCAATCAGCCCCAGCATTTT	CASSGQNSNQPQHF
.	TRBV7-8	TRBJ2-1	.	TGTGCCAGCAACCTAATCGGGGGAGAGCAGTTCTTC	CASNLIGGEQFF
.	TRBV3-1/TRBV3-2	TRBJ2-1	.	TGTGCCAGCAGCCAATCTAGCAGGGGTGAGCAGTTCTTC	CASSQSSRGEQFF
.	TRBV7-8	TRBJ2-1	TRBD2	TGTGCCAGCAGCTTATATGGCGGGGGGCAGAGGAATGAGCAGTTCTTC	CASSLYGGGQRNEQFF
few	TRBV18	TRBJ1-6	TRBD1	TGTGCCAGCTCACCAGGGACAGTTCCTGCCCCCCTCCACTTT	CASSPGTVPAPLHF
.	TRBV7-9	TRBJ2-1	.	TGTGCCAGCAGCCCAGTCACAGGGATCAATGAGCAGTTCTTC	CASSPVTGINEQFF
.	TRBV5-4	TRBJ2-5	.	TGTGCCAGCAGCCCGCAGGGAGAGACCCAGTACTTC	CASSPQGETQYF
.	TRBV6-5	TRBJ2-7	TRBD1	TGTGCCAGCACCCGCAAGGGGGCGGACGAGCAGTACTTC	CASTRKGADEQYF
.	TRBV27	TRBJ1-6	.	TGTGCCAGCAGTTTATCGATTAGGATCCAGGATTCACCCCTCCACTTT	CASSLSIRIQDSPLHF
.	TRBV6-5	TRBJ1-2	.	TGTGCCAGCAGTTACTTGGTGGGGGGGCAGTATGGCTACACCTTC	CASSYLVGGQYGYTF
.	TRBV7-3	TRBJ2-4	.	TGTGCCAGCAGTCCACCCGGGGTTGGTGCCAAAAACATTCAGTACTTT	CASSPPGVGAKNIQYF
.	TRBV11-2	TRBJ2-5	.	TGTGCCAGCAGCTTAATACCCGACTCCCCCCAGTACTTC	CASSLIPDSPQYF
.	TRBV7-9	TRBJ2-1	TRBD1	TGTGCCAGCAGCCCTACAGGGGGCGCGGGTGAGCAGTTCTTC	CASSPTGGAGEQFF
once	TRBV10-1	TRBJ2-7	TRBD1	TGCGCCAGCAGCGGGACAGCTTTTTCCGAGCAGTACTTC	CASSGTAFSEQYF
.	TRBV9	TRBJ1-4	TRBD1	TGTGCCAGCAGCATCTCAGGGGGGTCAAATGAAAAACTGTTTTTT	CASSISGGSNEKLFF
.	TRBV10-1	TRBJ2-4	TRBD1	TGCGCCAGCAGTGACTCCCCGGGGACAGAAAACATTCAGTACTTC	CASSDSPGTENIQYF
.	TRBV5-1	TRBJ2-3	.	TGCGCCAGCAGCTTGGCCCAAGCCACGGATACGCAGTATTTT	CASSLAQATDTQYF
once	TRBV7-2	TRBJ2-3	.	TGTGCCAGCAGCTTCTCAGATACGCAGTATTTT	CASSFSDTQYF
once	TRBV5-6	TRBJ2-7	.	TGTGCCAGCAGCTTGTATCAGGGCGAGCAGTACTTC	CASSLYQGEQYF
.	TRBV18	TRBJ2-2	.	TGTGCCAGCTCACCCTTCTCACATAAAAGCACCGGGGAGCTGTTTTTT	CASSPFSHKSTGELFF
.	TRBV21-1	TRBJ2-7	.	TGTGCCAGCAGCAATTCGGCAGGGGAATACGAGCAGTACTTC	CASSNSAGEYEQYF
.	TRBV2	TRBJ2-4	.	TGTGCCAGCAGCGAGAACAGGCAAAACATTCAGTACTTC	CASSENRQNIQYF
.	TRBV5-4	TRBJ1-1	.	TGTGCCAGCAGCGCAAGTACATGGAGGACTGAAGCTTTCTTT	CASSASTWRTEAFF
.	TRBV4-2	TRBJ2-3	TRBD2	TGTGCCAGCAGCCAAGATCTAGCGGGGGGCACAGATACGCAGTATTTT	CASSQDLAGGTDTQYF
.	TRBV28	TRBJ2-2	.	TGTGCCAGCAGTTTTCGGTCAGGGCGTAGCGGGGAGCTGTTTTTT	CASSFRSGRSGELFF
.	TRBV6-2/TRBV6-3	TRBJ1-1	.	TGTGCCAGCAGTTACGGCTTCGGGGAGACTGAAGCTTTCTTT	CASSYGFGETEAFF